This T cell receptor beta chain was captured in a study of Ad26.COV2.S vaccination and SARS-CoV-2 variants. On the study more broadly: A COV1001 Ad26.COV2.S trial-arm participant provided the sample. Once or twice, 56 days apart, Ad26.COV2.S was delivered intramuscularly.

Germline CDR1 LGHNA, CDR2 YSLEER. CDR3 length: 16 amino acids. V was pared by 1 base and J by 6 bases, with 18 bases between. As to this clone: Its target is not known.

Study-level findings and limits: Researchers reported similar non-spike TCR breadth in vaccine and placebo recipients.

Specified treatment: roughly 18 received Ad26.COV2.S at low or high dose, single or two shots; roughly 5 received placebo; per-sample allocation not given. Sample collection was performed on day 63 after the first vaccine or placebo injection. A Boston donor was an adult aged 18-55 years. Measured with immunoSEQ multiplex PCR; TCRdb has only the in-frame clones, and not every one. The sample contains roughly 300,000 clones, approximately 86% of which appear only once. The chain joins TRBV4-3 to TRBJ1-2; TRBD1 is a possible D gene (6 bases). This material consisted of peripheral blood, taken in a trial of Ad26.COV2.S vaccine versus placebo. The TCR originated in a person between 18 and 65 years old who received the Ad26.COV2.S COVID-19 vaccine or a placebo. The CDR3 protein is CASSQVGARPGDGYTF. As DNA, the CDR3 is TGCGCCAGCAGCCAAGTGGGGGCTCGCCCTGGAGATGGCTACACCTTC.